This entry lists 15 T cell receptor beta chains sequenced from one sample in a study of T-cell memory formation after mild COVID-19. TCRdb called the 5' RACE reads again in MiXCR, with one record for every CDR3 protein. The data show some 150,000 distinct CDR3 sequences, approximately 21% seen once. The sample was PBMCs or a T cell subset sorted from them (not recorded which). The receptors were gathered from an adult woman who had mild COVID-19 (a few samples of this study predate the infection). Cell type and time point are not known.

The rearrangement joins TRBV4-2 to TRBJ1-5; 8 bases match TRBD1. J lost 4 bases, V lost 0 bases, and 5 bases had no gene match. Germline loops: CDR1 LGHNA, CDR2 YNFKEQ. The length of the CDR3 is 16 residues. CDR3 in amino acids: CASSQEVQGANQPQHF. The CDR3 DNA reads as TGTGCCAGCAGCCAAGAAGTTCAGGGGGCAAATCAGCCCCAGCATTTT.

The chain couples TRBV15 to TRBJ2-7; D uncertain. Per germline, CDR1 LNHNV and CDR2 YYDKDF (reference sequence). V lost 0 bases and J lost 0, with 9 bases in between. This CDR3 comprises 15 residues. The CDR3 bases are TGTGCCACCAGCAGAGATCGGCCGAGCTCCTACGAGCAGTACTTC. It codes for CATSRDRPSSYEQYF.

The rearrangement joins TRBV27 to TRBJ1-1, with D possibly being TRBD1 (5 bases). The germline V and J ends were trimmed by 1 base and 1 base, with 7 bases remaining between them. Looked up from germline, CDR1 is MNHEY and CDR2 is SMNVEV (reference sequence). The length of the CDR3 is 14 residues. The CDR3 is CASSLWGSNTEAFF. The DNA for the CDR3 is TGTGCCAGCAGTTTATGGGGGTCGAACACTGAAGCTTTCTTT.

This rearrangement joins TRBV4-1 to TRBJ1-1; the D gene is possibly TRBD1 (5 bases). V was pared by 3 bases and J by 0 bases, with 8 bases between. The CDR3 runs 14 residues. Germline V gene data show CDR1 as MGHRA and CDR2 as YSYEKL. CDR3: CASSQGDLNTEAFF. The DNA for the CDR3 is TGCGCCAGCAGCCAGGGGGACCTGAACACTGAAGCTTTCTTT.

This chain uses TRBV29-1 with TRBJ2-7, with 11 bases that match TRBD2. This CDR3 has 16 residues. Germline V lookup: CDR1 SQVTM, CDR2 ANQGSEA. With 8 bases clipped from V and 3 bases from J, the junction kept 15 bases outside the gene matches. CDR3 loop: CSSSKGTSGRVYEQYF. CDR3 bases: TGCAGCTCCTCGAAGGGTACTAGCGGGAGAGTCTACGAGCAGTACTTC.

This sequence joins TRBV20-1 and TRBJ2-4, with 9 bases fitting TRBD1. Trimming removed 6 bases from V and 0 bases from J; junction bases left unmatched: 3. The CDR3 is made up of 14 amino acids. Per the germline V gene, CDR1 is DFQATT and CDR2 is SNEGSKA (reference sequence). The CDR3: CSARDRVAKNIQYF. Here the CDR3 DNA reads TGCAGTGCCAGGGACAGGGTAGCCAAAAACATTCAGTACTTC.

V gene TRBV9 combines with J gene TRBJ2-3; D is unresolved. Germline loops: CDR1 SGDLS, CDR2 YYNGEE. This CDR3 has 13 residues. Trimming removed 3 bases from V and 6 bases from J, with 11 bases in between. DNA for the CDR3: TGTGCCAGCAGCGCGCGTCCTTCGGATACGCAGTATTTT. Translated, it gives CASSARPSDTQYF.

The rearrangement uses TRBV27 and TRBJ2-1, with no clear D. CDR1 is MNHEY and CDR2 is SMNVEV in the germline V gene (reference sequence). V was trimmed by 5 bases and J by 11 bases, leaving 4 bases between them. The CDR3 is made up of 9 amino acids. The CDR3 DNA reads TGTGCCAGCAGTGCGAAGCAGTTCTTC. Protein product: CASSAKQFF.

The table lists this clonotype with a few counts. V usage is TRBV7-3 and J usage is TRBJ2-3; perhaps TRBD2 as D (5 bases). CDR3 length: 12 residues. Deletions cut 8 bases from V and 1 base from J, with 7 bases between. Germline V gene sequence: CDR1 SGHTA, CDR2 FQGTGA. CDR3 sequence reads: CASRGRTDTQYF. In nucleotides, the CDR3 is TGTGCCAGCCGGGGTCGCACAGATACGCAGTATTTT.

This clonotype occurred a few times. V usage is TRBV12-3 or TRBV12-4 and J usage is TRBJ2-5; D tentatively reads TRBD1 or TRBD2 (5 bases each). The CDR3 totals 14 residues. V lost 5 bases and J lost 0, with 10 bases in between. The CDR3 nucleotides are TGTGCCAGCAGTACTGGGACGTACCAAGAGACCCAGTACTTC. It codes for CASSTGTYQETQYF.

The chain has TRBV7-3 and TRBJ2-3, with 9 bases lining up with TRBD2. Germline CDR1 SGHTA, CDR2 FQGTGA. Trimming cost V 3 bases and J 4 bases; bases outside gene matches: 5. The CDR3 spans 15 residues. CDR3 residues: CASSFSGTSSDTQYF. In DNA, the CDR3 is TGTGCCAGCAGCTTCTCCGGGACTAGCTCAGATACGCAGTATTTT.

This clonotype ranks as medium-sized. The J gene is TRBJ2-7, the V gene TRBV12-3 or TRBV12-4; D gene unclear. The length of the CDR3 is 16 residues. The V end was cut by 10 bases, the J end by 2 bases, with 24 bases between. The CDR3 DNA is TGTGCCACCCCAGCTTATACTGACAACCCGCCCTACGAGCAGTACTTC. It encodes CATPAYTDNPPYEQYF.

There are a few counts of this clonotype. The chain joins TRBV3-1 to TRBJ2-1; 8 nucleotides agree with TRBD1. J gave up 7 bases and V 4 bases, and 0 bases lay outside the gene matches. Germline CDR1 and CDR2: LGHDT and YNNKEL (reference sequence). This CDR3 comprises 12 residues. The CDR3 reads CASSRQGNEQFF. The CDR3 coding sequence is TGTGCCAGCAGCCGACAGGGGAATGAGCAGTTCTTC.

The rearrangement uses TRBV20-1 and TRBJ1-2; D might be TRBD1 (5 bases). The CDR3 loop spans 11 amino acids. Germline assignment: CDR1 DFQATT and CDR2 SNEGSKA (reference sequence). V dropped 7 bases and J dropped 4 bases, with 10 bases sitting between them. CDR3 in DNA: TGCAGTGGAGGGACTCTCTATGGCTACACCTTC. As protein: CSGGTLYGYTF.

The table lists this clonotype with a few counts. V gene TRBV7-3 combines with J gene TRBJ2-2, with 7 bases that match TRBD2. J lost 8 bases, V lost 5 bases, and 11 bases had no gene match. CDR3 length: 15 amino acids. CDR1 is SGHTA and CDR2 is FQGTGA in the germline V gene. CDR3 sequence: CASSPGLVGAGELFF. As DNA, the CDR3 is TGTGCCAGCAGCCCCGGACTAGTGGGTGCGGGGGAGCTGTTTTTT.